One and the same sample provided the 31 T cell receptor beta chains below, sequenced in a study of CD8 T cells in ankylosing spondylitis (dated by TCRdb to 2017 to 2019). The library was generated by 5' RACE. TCRdb records Illumina HiSeq 2500 as the sequencer. TCRdb's own reprocessing of the public reads used fastp at Q25 and MiXCR and kept productive beta chains. Each CDR3 protein gets just one entry, which takes the most common genes and DNA from the rows behind it. For this sample the table gives hundreds of thousands of distinct CDR3 sequences, of which 10% to 15% were detected only once. The ten largest account for less than 0.65% of the sample. Results and caveats for the whole study, not just this receptor: A TCR beta motif of several highly homologous amino acid variants appeared characteristic of blood from ankylosing spondylitis patients.

Their antigen targets remain unknown. Specimen: blood, either unsorted or a sorted T cell fraction (not recorded which). Receptors were obtained from a male donor with ankylosing spondylitis.

The table lists this clonotype with a few counts. The V call is TRBV6-1, the J call TRBJ2-1, with 10 bases that match TRBD2. Trimming took 7 bases from V and 7 from J; bases not matched to a gene: 10. The CDR3 loop spans 15 amino acids. The germline gives CDR1 MNHNS, CDR2 SASEGT. CDR3 nucleotides: TGTGCCAGCAAAATTCCGGGACTAGCGCGTAATGAGCAGTTCTTC. Translation: CASKIPGLARNEQFF.

This clonotype was seen only a few times. Here the CDR3 reads CASSLVLGAGPDTQYF. CDR3 DNA: TGTGCCAGCAGCTTAGTGTTGGGGGCGGGTCCAGATACGCAGTATTTT. The rearrangement links TRBV7-2 to TRBJ2-3; D possibly corresponds to TRBD1 (6 bases). This CDR3 spans 16 amino acids. Germline V gene data show CDR1 as SGHTA and CDR2 as FQGNSA. The ends were cut back, 1 base at V and 4 bases at J, with 15 bases in the middle.

This rearrangement joins TRBV7-2 to TRBJ2-5, with D perhaps given as TRBD1 or TRBD2 (6 bases each). The germline gives CDR1 SGHTA, CDR2 FQGNSA. This CDR3 region has 16 residues. The V end was cut by 1 base, the J end by 7 bases, with 19 bases between. The CDR3 spells CASSLDNPGADGTQYF. The CDR3 region has the DNA TGTGCCAGCAGCTTAGATAACCCGGGGGCGGATGGGACCCAGTACTTC. The complete variable domain, with remaining parts taken from reference TRBV7-2 and TRBJ2-5, reads GAGVSQSPSNKVTEKGKDVELRCDPISGHTALYWYRQSLGQGLEFLIYFQGNSAPDKSGLPSDRFSAERTGGSVSTLTIQRTQQEDSAVYLCASSLDNPGADGTQYFGPGTRLLVL.

This clonotype was recorded a few times. The chain combines TRBV24-1 with TRBJ2-3; TRBD1 matches at 7 bases. From germline, CDR1 is KGHDR and CDR2 SFDVKD. The trim removed 4 bases at V and 1 base at J, leaving 10 bases unmatched. CDR3 length: 17 amino acids. The CDR3 region is CATSEALKGAGTDTQYF. Here the CDR3 DNA reads TGTGCCACCAGTGAGGCCTTGAAGGGGGCAGGCACAGATACGCAGTATTTT.

The chain links TRBV5-1 to TRBJ1-1, with D hard to call. V shed 4 bases and J shed 4 bases, with 14 bases lying between them. Germline CDR1 reads SGHRS; CDR2 reads YFSETQ. This CDR3 region has 14 residues. The CDR3: CASSDLEPTTEAFF. The CDR3 DNA is TGCGCCAGCAGCGACTTAGAGCCAACCACTGAAGCTTTCTTT.

This clonotype was seen a handful of times. V and J are TRBV18 and TRBJ2-3; either TRBD1 or TRBD2 may fit D (5 bases each). The CDR3 loop spans 13 amino acids. CDR1 is KGHSH, CDR2 LQKENI, per germline. The ends were cut back, 1 base at V and 9 bases at J, with 11 bases in the middle. The CDR3 coding sequence is TGTGCCAGCTCACCACTACGAGAGGGGACGCAGTATTTT. This sequence encodes CASSPLREGTQYF.

CDR3 DNA sequence: TGTGCCAGCAGCGTAACAGCGGGAGTCACTGAGCAGTTCTTC. Translated: CASSVTAGVTEQFF. The chain has TRBV9 and TRBJ2-1; 8 bases align to TRBD2. This CDR3 has 14 residues. Germline-derived CDR1 and CDR2 are SGDLS and YYNGEE. J was trimmed by 9 bases and V by 1 base; bases with no gene match: 6.

The chain links TRBV20-1 to TRBJ1-5; D is possibly TRBD1 (6 bases). Trimming cost V 2 bases and J 1 base, with 12 bases left between them. Germline V gives CDR1 DFQATT, CDR2 SNEGSKA (reference sequence). This CDR3 is built from 15 residues. As DNA, the CDR3 is TGCAGTGCTAGAAAGGGGAGGGGGAGCAATCAGCCCCAGCATTTT. It yields the protein CSARKGRGSNQPQHF.

This clonotype was detected only a few times. The gene calls are TRBV18 and TRBJ2-5; D ambiguous. The CDR3 contains 10 residues. Germline V lookup: CDR1 KGHSH, CDR2 LQKENI. Trimming pared 2 bases from V and 12 bases from J, leaving 7 bases between. For the CDR3, the DNA is TGTGCCAGCTCACCAGGACGGGAGTACTTC. Translated, it gives CASSPGREYF.

A few counts support this clonotype. The rearrangement uses TRBV6-1 and TRBJ1-4, with D possibly matching TRBD1 (5 bases). This CDR3 is built from 14 residues. The germline gives CDR1 MNHNS, CDR2 SASEGT. V dropped 4 bases and J dropped 7 bases, with 13 bases sitting between them. The CDR3 DNA follows: TGTGCCAGCAGTGGACAGCGGGCCGGTGAAAAACTGTTTTTT. Its protein is CASSGQRAGEKLFF.

The rearrangement links TRBV20-1 to TRBJ1-1, with D possibly TRBD1 on 5 matching bases. Germline V gene lookup returns CDR1 DFQATT and CDR2 SNEGSKA (reference sequence). V gave up 1 base and J gave up 3 bases, with 15 bases separating them. This CDR3 contains 15 residues. For the CDR3, the DNA is TGCAGTGCTAGAGTCGGTTACCTGGGGGACACTGAAGCTTTCTTT. This sequence encodes CSARVGYLGDTEAFF.

V and J are TRBV5-6 and TRBJ1-1; D is unclear. The V gene's germline CDR1 is SGHDT and CDR2 YYEEEE. This CDR3 is built from 14 residues. Trimming left V 0 bases short and J 4 bases short, with 10 bases between. CDR3 residues: CASSLGGSSTEAFF. In DNA, the CDR3 is TGTGCCAGCAGCTTGGGAGGGAGTAGCACTGAAGCTTTCTTT. Filled out from reference TRBV5-6 and TRBJ1-1, the complete variable domain reads DAGVTQSPTHLIKTRGQQVTLRCSPKSGHDTVSWYQQALGQGPQFIFQYYEEEERQRGNFPDRFSGHQFPNYSSELNVNALLLGDSALYLCASSLGGSSTEAFFGQGTRLTVV.

The CDR3 spells CASSLLSGKAGELFF. The DNA for the CDR3 is TGTGCCAGCAGCTTGCTGTCAGGGAAGGCCGGGGAGCTGTTTTTT. J is TRBJ2-2 and V is TRBV5-6, with D perhaps matching TRBD1 (5 bases). The CDR3 is made up of 15 amino acids. CDR1 is SGHDT and CDR2 is YYEEEE in the germline V gene. Between the trimmed V and J ends, which lost 1 base and 6 bases, there was a span of 13 bases.

This clonotype came up a few times. The chain couples TRBV5-5 to TRBJ2-7, with a weak D call TRBD1 (5 bases). CDR3 length: 16 residues. Germline values: CDR1 SGHKS, CDR2 YYEKEE (reference sequence). V dropped 0 bases and J dropped 1 base, with 14 bases sitting between them. The CDR3 region has the DNA TGTGCCAGCAGCTTGGCCGGGCAGGGCCTATCCTACGAGCAGTACTTC. It is translated as CASSLAGQGLSYEQYF.

V is TRBV6-1 and J is TRBJ2-5, with 8 bases identical to TRBD1. Trimming at V came to 5 bases and at J to 2 bases, leaving 7 bases not matched to a gene. This CDR3 is built from 15 residues. Germline CDR1 is MNHNS and CDR2 is SASEGT. For the CDR3, the DNA is TGTGCCAGCAGTCCCCTGACAGGGGATCAAGAGACCCAGTACTTC. Its protein is CASSPLTGDQETQYF.

With regard to this clonotype: Being one base from a much bigger clone, this may be a read error. The J gene is TRBJ2-3, the V gene TRBV6-1, with D hard to call. Trimming removed 6 bases from V and 0 bases from J, with 4 bases in between. The CDR3 contains 12 residues. Germline values: CDR1 MNHNS, CDR2 SASEGT. The CDR3 nucleotides are TGTGCCAGCAGGGAGAGCACAGATACGCAGTATTTT. Translation: CASRESTDTQYF.

This clonotype was seen only a few times. The chain employs TRBV6-1 and TRBJ1-1; TRBD1 is a possible D gene (6 bases). V shed 6 bases and J shed 0 bases, with 11 bases lying between them. The germline gives CDR1 MNHNS, CDR2 SASEGT. The CDR3 consists of 14 residues. CDR3 residues: CASRQTGLNTEAFF. The DNA of the CDR3 is TGTGCCAGCAGACAAACAGGGCTGAACACTGAAGCTTTCTTT.

The gene calls are TRBV18 and TRBJ1-1; D unclear. This CDR3 is built from 12 residues. The V and J ends lost 9 bases and 8 bases respectively, with 16 bases between them. Germline CDR1 KGHSH, CDR2 LQKENI. The CDR3 region is CASTPDEREAFF. Written as DNA, the CDR3 is TGTGCCAGTACTCCGGATGAACGAGAAGCTTTCTTT.

This clonotype has more than one count but fewer than ten. The chain recombines TRBV5-1 with TRBJ1-4, with TRBD1 identical over 12 bases. Looked up from germline, CDR1 is SGHRS and CDR2 is YFSETQ. The CDR3 has 18 amino acids. J lost 5 bases, V lost 3 bases, and 11 bases had no gene match. The CDR3 sequence: CASSWGTGGLSWNEKLFF. CDR3 DNA sequence: TGCGCCAGCAGCTGGGGGACAGGGGGCCTTTCGTGGAATGAAAAACTGTTTTTT.

This clonotype has a handful of counts. The genes are TRBV11-2 and TRBJ2-7; 12 bases map to TRBD2. The germline CDR1 and CDR2 sequences are SGHAT and FQNNGV. The CDR3 sequence is 17 residues long. Trimming at V came to 5 bases and at J to 0 bases, leaving 8 bases not matched to a gene. CDR3 bases: TGTGCCAGCAGCCACGGACTAGCGGGGACGAGCTCCTACGAGCAGTACTTC. Its protein product is CASSHGLAGTSSYEQYF.

This clonotype was observed a handful of times. V gene TRBV4-2 combines with J gene TRBJ2-1, with TRBD2 as a possible D gene (5 bases). The CDR3 is 13 amino acids. The germline V gene has CDR1 LGHNA and CDR2 YNFKEQ. V was shortened by 0 bases and J by 8 bases, with 8 bases between the two germline ends. CDR3 sequence (DNA): TGTGCCAGCAGCCAAGACAAGCGGTATGAGCAGTTCTTC. Its translation: CASSQDKRYEQFF.

The chain carries TRBV29-1 and TRBJ2-3; TRBD2 agrees at 9 bases. The junction had 6 bases not matched to a gene; V was cut back by 4 bases and J by 4 bases. Germline V lookup: CDR1 SQVTM, CDR2 ANQGSEA. This CDR3 contains 14 residues. The CDR3 loop reads CSVASGILADTQYF. The CDR3 DNA reads as TGCAGCGTTGCTAGCGGGATCCTGGCAGATACGCAGTATTTT.

J is TRBJ2-3 and V is TRBV19, with D hard to call. The CDR3 consists of 14 residues. Trimming removed 3 bases at V and 5 bases at J, with 12 bases between. Germline V gene lookup returns CDR1 LNHDA and CDR2 SQIVND (reference sequence). For the CDR3, the DNA is TGTGCCAGTAGTATCCGGCCCCTGAGAGATACGCAGTATTTT. This gives the protein CASSIRPLRDTQYF.

The rearrangement joins TRBV7-8 to TRBJ1-4; no definite D call. CDR1 and CDR2 (germline): SGHVS, FQNEAQ. This CDR3 is built from 15 residues. The V gene lost 5 bases and the J gene lost 8 bases, with 18 bases spanning the gap. The CDR3 region has the DNA TGTGCCAGCAGCCATTCGCCGGGAATTTTAGAAAAACTGTTTTTT. It translates to CASSHSPGILEKLFF.

This clonotype was counted a few times. V gene TRBV4-3 combines with J gene TRBJ1-2, with 10 bases matching TRBD1. The length of the CDR3 is 15 residues. The germline V gene has CDR1 LGHNA and CDR2 YSLEER. The V and J ends lost 1 base and 7 bases, in that order; junction bases with no gene match: 6. In nucleotides, the CDR3 is TGCGCCAGCAGCCAAGTGACAGGGGGCTATAGTGGCTACACCTTC. The encoded protein is CASSQVTGGYSGYTF.

The genes are TRBV28 and TRBJ2-7; D possibly corresponds to TRBD1 (6 bases). This CDR3 contains 16 residues. Trimming shortened V by 5 bases and J by 4 bases, and 21 bases separated the two germline ends. The germline V gene has CDR1 MDHEN and CDR2 SYDVKM. Here the CDR3 reads CASSPPVGTPGYEQYF. In DNA form, the CDR3 reads TGTGCCAGCAGTCCCCCCGTAGGGACACCCGGTTACGAGCAGTACTTC.

This clonotype was observed a handful of times. The V and J genes are TRBV5-6 and TRBJ2-1; no definite D call. In germline, CDR1 is SGHDT, CDR2 YYEEEE. The CDR3 totals 15 residues. The V end lost 4 bases, the J end lost 9 bases, and 20 bases lay between the germline ends. CDR3: CASSQVELGNTEQFF. CDR3 DNA sequence: TGTGCCAGCAGCCAGGTAGAGCTGGGCAATACTGAGCAGTTCTTC.

The CDR3 region has the DNA TGCGCCAGCAGGCGACTAGCGGGAGAGTACAATGAGCAGTTCTTC. Protein sequence: CASRRLAGEYNEQFF. This rearrangement joins TRBV4-1 to TRBJ2-1; 12 bases match TRBD2. Germline CDR1 MGHRA, CDR2 YSYEKL. The CDR3 loop spans 15 amino acids. V dropped 6 bases and J dropped 4; count of bases not matched to a gene: 4.

The chain joins TRBV7-6 to TRBJ2-1, with a possible D match to TRBD1 (5 bases). The CDR3 runs to 16 residues. V was shortened by 5 bases and J by 7 bases, with 21 bases between the two germline ends. Germline V lookup: CDR1 SGHVS, CDR2 FNYEAQ. The CDR3 bases are TGTGCCAGCAGCCCAATTGCGACAGCAATCGGTAATGAGCAGTTCTTC. It codes for CASSPIATAIGNEQFF.

This clonotype was counted many times. This sequence joins TRBV7-2 and TRBJ1-4, with 7 bases lining up with TRBD1. The V gene's germline CDR1 is SGHTA and CDR2 FQGNSA. The CDR3 loop spans 15 amino acids. V dropped 4 bases and J dropped 3; count of bases not matched to a gene: 5. The CDR3 region is CASSSVGTANEKLFF. Here the CDR3 DNA reads TGTGCCAGCAGCTCAGTCGGGACAGCTAATGAAAAACTGTTTTTT. Supplemented by reference TRBV7-2 and TRBJ1-4, the full variable domain reads GAGVSQSPSNKVTEKGKDVELRCDPISGHTALYWYRQSLGQGLEFLIYFQGNSAPDKSGLPSDRFSAERTGGSVSTLTIQRTQQEDSAVYLCASSSVGTANEKLFFGSGTQLSVL.

The chain is built from TRBV9 and TRBJ2-1; 8 positions agree with TRBD2. From germline, CDR1 is SGDLS and CDR2 YYNGEE. Trimming at V came to 0 bases and at J to 7 bases, leaving 6 bases not matched to a gene. CDR3 size: 15 residues. This CDR3 is CASSVVREGLNEQFF. CDR3 sequence (DNA): TGTGCCAGCAGCGTAGTTCGGGAGGGATTGAATGAGCAGTTCTTC.